The clone carrying this T cell receptor beta chain was seen at least ten times. Genomic DNA templated the TCR beta VDJ and CDR3 profiling. TCRdb used MiXCR to reprocess the reads, holding one entry per CDR3 protein. This repertoire shows approximately 70,000 distinct CDR3 sequences, 55% found once; its top ten account for under 3%. This specimen belongs to a study of CD8+CD57+ T cells in acquired aplastic anemia. The CDR3 is 16 amino acids. The germline gives CDR1 SGHAT, CDR2 FQNNGV. J was trimmed by 2 bases and V by 5 bases; bases with no gene match: 10. The rearrangement joins TRBV11-2 to TRBJ2-3, with 7 nucleotides matching TRBD2. The sample consisted of sorted CD4+, CD8+, or CD8+CD57+ T cells (not recorded which) from PBMCs. The clonotype was recovered from a human donor in good health, serving as a control. The CDR3 DNA sequence: TGTGCCAGCAGCCCGCGGGGAGGGGACCTCACAGATACGCAGTATTTT. Translating gives CASSPRGGDLTDTQYF.